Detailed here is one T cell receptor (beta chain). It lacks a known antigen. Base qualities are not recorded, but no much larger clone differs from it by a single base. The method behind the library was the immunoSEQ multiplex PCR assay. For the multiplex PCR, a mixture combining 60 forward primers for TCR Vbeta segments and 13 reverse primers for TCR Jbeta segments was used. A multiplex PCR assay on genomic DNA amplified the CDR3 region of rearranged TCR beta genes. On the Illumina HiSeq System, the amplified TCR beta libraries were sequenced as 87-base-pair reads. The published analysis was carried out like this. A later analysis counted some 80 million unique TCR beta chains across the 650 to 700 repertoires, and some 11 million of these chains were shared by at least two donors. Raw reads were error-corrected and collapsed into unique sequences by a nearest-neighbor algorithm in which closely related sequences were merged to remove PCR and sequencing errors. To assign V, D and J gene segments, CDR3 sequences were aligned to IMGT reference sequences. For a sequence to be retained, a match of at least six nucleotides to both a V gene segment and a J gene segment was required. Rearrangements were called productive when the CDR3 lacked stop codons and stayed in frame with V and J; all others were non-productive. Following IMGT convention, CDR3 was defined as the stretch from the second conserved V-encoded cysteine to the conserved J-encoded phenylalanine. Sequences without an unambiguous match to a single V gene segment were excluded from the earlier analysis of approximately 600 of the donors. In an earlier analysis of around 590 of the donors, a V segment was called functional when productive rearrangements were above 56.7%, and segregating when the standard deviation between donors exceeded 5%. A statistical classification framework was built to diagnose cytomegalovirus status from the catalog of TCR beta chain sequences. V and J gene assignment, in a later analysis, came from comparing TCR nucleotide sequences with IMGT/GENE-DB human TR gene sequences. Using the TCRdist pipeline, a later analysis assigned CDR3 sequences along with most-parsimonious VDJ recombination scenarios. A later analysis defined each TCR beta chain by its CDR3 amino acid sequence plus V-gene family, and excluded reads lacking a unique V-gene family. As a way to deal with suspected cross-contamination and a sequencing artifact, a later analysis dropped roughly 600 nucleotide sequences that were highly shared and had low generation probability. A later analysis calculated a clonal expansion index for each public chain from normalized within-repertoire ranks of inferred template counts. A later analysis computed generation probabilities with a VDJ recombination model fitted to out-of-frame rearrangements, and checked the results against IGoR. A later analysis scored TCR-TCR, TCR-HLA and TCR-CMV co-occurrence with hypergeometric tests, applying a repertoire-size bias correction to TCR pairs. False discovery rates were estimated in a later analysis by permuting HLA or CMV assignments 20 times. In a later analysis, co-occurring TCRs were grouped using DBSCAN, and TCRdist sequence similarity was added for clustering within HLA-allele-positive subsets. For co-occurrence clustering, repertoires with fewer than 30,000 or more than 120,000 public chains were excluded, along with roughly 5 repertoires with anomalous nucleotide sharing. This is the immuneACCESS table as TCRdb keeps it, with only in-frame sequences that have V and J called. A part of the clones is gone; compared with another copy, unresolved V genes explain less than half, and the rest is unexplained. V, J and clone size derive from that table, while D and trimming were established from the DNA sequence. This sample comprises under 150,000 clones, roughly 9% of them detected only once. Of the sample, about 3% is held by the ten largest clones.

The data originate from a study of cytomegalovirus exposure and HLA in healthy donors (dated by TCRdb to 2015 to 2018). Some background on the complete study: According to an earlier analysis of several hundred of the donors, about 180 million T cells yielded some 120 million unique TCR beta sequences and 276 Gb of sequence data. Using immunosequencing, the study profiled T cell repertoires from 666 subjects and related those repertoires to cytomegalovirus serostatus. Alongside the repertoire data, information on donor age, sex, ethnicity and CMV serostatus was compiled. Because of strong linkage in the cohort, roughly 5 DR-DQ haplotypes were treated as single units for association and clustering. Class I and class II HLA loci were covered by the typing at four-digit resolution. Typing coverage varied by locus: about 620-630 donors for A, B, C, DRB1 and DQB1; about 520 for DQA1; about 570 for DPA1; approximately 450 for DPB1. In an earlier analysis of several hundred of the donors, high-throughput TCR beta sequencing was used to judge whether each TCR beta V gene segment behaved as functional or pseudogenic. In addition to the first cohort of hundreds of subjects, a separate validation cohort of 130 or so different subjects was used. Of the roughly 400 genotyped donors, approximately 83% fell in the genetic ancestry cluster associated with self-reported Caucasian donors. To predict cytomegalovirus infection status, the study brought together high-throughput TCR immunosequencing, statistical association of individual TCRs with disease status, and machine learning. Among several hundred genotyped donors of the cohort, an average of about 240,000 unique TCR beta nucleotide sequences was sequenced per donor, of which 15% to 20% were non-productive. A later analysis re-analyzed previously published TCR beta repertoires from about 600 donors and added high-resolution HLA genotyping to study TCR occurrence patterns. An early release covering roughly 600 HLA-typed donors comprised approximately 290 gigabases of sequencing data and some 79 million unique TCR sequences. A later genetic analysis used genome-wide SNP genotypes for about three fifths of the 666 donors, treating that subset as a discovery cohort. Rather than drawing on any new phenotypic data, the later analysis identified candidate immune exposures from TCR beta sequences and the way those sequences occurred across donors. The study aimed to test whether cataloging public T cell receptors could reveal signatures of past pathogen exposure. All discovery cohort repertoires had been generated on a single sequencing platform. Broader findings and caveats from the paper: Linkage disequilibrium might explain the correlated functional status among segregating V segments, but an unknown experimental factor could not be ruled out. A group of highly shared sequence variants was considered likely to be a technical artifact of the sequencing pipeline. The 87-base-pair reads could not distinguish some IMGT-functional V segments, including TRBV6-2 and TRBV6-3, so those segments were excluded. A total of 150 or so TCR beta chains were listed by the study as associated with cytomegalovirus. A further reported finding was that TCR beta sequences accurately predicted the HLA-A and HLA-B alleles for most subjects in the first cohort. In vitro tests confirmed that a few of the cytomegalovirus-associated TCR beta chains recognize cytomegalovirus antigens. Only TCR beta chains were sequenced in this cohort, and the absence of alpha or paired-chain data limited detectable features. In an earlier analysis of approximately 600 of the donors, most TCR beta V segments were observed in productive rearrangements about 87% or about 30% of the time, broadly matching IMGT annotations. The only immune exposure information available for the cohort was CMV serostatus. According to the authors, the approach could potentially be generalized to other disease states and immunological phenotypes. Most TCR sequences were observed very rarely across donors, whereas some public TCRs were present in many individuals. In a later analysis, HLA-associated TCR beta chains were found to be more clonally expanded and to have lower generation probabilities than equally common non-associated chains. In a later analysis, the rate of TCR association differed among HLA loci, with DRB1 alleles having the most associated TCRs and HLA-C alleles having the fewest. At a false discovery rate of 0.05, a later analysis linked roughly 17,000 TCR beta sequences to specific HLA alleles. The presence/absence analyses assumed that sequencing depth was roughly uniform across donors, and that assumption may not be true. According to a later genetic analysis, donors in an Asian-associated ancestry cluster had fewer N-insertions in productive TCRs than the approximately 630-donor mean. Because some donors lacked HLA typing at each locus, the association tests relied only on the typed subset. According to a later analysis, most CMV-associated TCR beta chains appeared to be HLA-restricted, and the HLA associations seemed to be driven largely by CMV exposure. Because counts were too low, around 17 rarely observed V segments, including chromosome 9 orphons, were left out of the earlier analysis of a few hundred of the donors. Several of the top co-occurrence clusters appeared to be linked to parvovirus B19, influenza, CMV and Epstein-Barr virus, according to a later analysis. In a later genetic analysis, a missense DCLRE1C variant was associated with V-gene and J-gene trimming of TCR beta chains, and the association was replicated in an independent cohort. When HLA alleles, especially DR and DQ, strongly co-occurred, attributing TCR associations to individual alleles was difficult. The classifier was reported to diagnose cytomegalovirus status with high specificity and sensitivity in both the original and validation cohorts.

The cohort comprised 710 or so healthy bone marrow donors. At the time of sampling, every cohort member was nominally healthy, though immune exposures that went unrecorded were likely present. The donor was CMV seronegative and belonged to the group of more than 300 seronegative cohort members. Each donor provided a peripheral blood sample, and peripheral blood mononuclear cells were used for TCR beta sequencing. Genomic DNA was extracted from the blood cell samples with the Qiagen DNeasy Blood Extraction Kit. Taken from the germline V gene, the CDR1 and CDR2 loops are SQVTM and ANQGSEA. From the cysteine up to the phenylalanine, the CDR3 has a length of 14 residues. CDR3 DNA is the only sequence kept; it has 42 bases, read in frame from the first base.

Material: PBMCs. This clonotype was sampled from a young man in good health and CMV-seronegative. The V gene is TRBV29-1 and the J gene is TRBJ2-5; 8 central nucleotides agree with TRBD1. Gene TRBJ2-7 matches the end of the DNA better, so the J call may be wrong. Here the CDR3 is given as CSVEDPGGVYEQYF. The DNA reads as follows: TGCAGCGTTGAAGATCCAGGGGGCGTTTACGAGCAGTACTTC.